This passage covers 15 T cell receptor beta chains from one sample sequenced in a study of blood T cell repertoires in COVID-19. Assay used: immunoSEQ multiplex PCR; TCRdb lists only in-frame clones, some missing. The profile covers tens of thousands of clones, with roughly 78% appearing a single time and 10% taken by the ten largest. Sequencing was done on a sample of peripheral blood. The receptors come from a man aged 55 to 70 with acute or convalescent COVID-19.

This clone was picked up one time. This rearrangement joins TRBV28 to TRBJ1-2; possibly TRBD1 for D (5 bases). Trimming stripped 5 bases from V and 3 bases from J, with 16 bases between. CDR1 is MDHEN, CDR2 SYDVKM, per germline. The CDR3 has 15 residues. This chain's CDR3 is CASSPPSRGDYGYTF. CDR3 DNA sequence: TGTGCCAGCAGTCCCCCGTCCCGGGGGGACTATGGCTACACCTTC.

The table lists this clone with a few counts. The rearrangement uses TRBV19 and TRBJ2-1, with TRBD2 matching over 8 bases. Trimming at V came to 3 bases and at J to 9 bases, leaving 10 bases not matched to a gene. The CDR3 spans 15 residues. Germline-derived CDR1 and CDR2 are LNHDA and SQIVND (reference sequence). The CDR3 coding sequence is TGTGCCAGTAGTATTGCCTCGCGGGGGGTTCTTGAGCAGTTCTTC. Amino acid sequence: CASSIASRGVLEQFF.

J is TRBJ1-3 and V is TRBV5-5; a possible D gene is TRBD1 (6 bases). The germline gives CDR1 SGHKS, CDR2 YYEKEE (reference sequence). Trimming shortened V by 1 base and J by 6 bases, and 14 bases separated the two germline ends. The CDR3 runs 15 residues. This chain's CDR3 is CASSLSRGFENTIYF. CDR3 DNA: TGTGCCAGCAGCTTGTCCAGGGGATTCGAAAACACCATATATTTT. The entire variable domain, with the rest obtained from reference TRBV5-5 and TRBJ1-3, is as follows: DAGVTQSPTHLIKTRGQQVTLRCSPISGHKSVSWYQQVLGQGPQFIFQYYEKEERGRGNFPDRFSARQFPNYSSELNVNALLLGDSALYLCASSLSRGFENTIYFGEGSWLTVV.

This clone was counted between two and nine times. This chain links TRBV18 with TRBJ2-2; a weak D match, TRBD2 (7 bases). Germline V CDR1 and CDR2: KGHSH, LQKENI. CDR3 length equals 17 residues. Trimming cost V 1 base and J 4 bases, with 16 bases left between them. CDR3 residues: CASSPLPGGQRTGELFF. CDR3 DNA sequence: TGTGCCAGCTCACCACTCCCGGGAGGACAGCGCACCGGGGAGCTGTTTTTT.

The CDR3 loop reads CASSQASYYNSPLHF. CDR3 nucleotide sequence: TGTGCCAGCAGCCAAGCCTCCTACTATAATTCACCCCTCCACTTT. The chain recombines TRBV3-1 (or the pseudogene TRBV3-2) with TRBJ1-6; D not certain. The CDR3 is 15 amino acids. Trimming pared 1 base from V and 3 bases from J, leaving 7 bases between. Looked up from germline, CDR1 is LGHDT and CDR2 is YNNKEL (reference sequence).

V gene TRBV7-2 combines with J gene TRBJ1-2; a possible D gene is TRBD1 (6 bases). The CDR3 is 14 residues long. Deletions cut 6 bases from V and 7 bases from J, with 18 bases between. In germline, CDR1 is SGHTA, CDR2 FQGNSA. The CDR3 region has the DNA TGTGCCAGCAGGCCTCCGGGGGGCGCGAGTGGCTACACCTTC. Protein sequence: CASRPPGGASGYTF.

About this clone: Other DNA sequences in this sample translate to the same CDR3. The chain combines TRBV6-5 with TRBJ1-4; D gene ambiguous. The V gene lost 0 bases and the J gene lost 0 bases, with 5 bases spanning the gap. The CDR3 length is 15 residues. CDR1 is MNHEY and CDR2 is SVGAGI in the germline V gene. CDR3 amino acids: CASSYSTATNEKLFF. The CDR3 bases are TGTGCCAGCAGTTACTCGACTGCAACTAATGAAAAACTGTTTTTT.

This clone was detected only a few times. This chain links TRBV7-8 with TRBJ2-3; D possibly corresponds to TRBD1 (7 bases). V lost 7 bases and J lost 4, with 15 bases in between. This CDR3 spans 14 amino acids. Germline V gives CDR1 SGHVS, CDR2 FQNEAQ. The CDR3 nucleotides are TGTGCCAGCACCAGGGGGGTTGGGGCAGATACGCAGTATTTT. It is translated as CASTRGVGADTQYF. The whole variable domain, remainder taken from reference TRBV7-8 and TRBJ2-3, is GAGVSQSPRYKVAKRGQDVALRCDPISGHVSLFWYQQALGQGPEFLTYFQNEAQLDKSGLPSDRFFAERPEGSVSTLKIQRTQQEDSAVYLCASTRGVGADTQYFGPGTRLTVL.

This clone was picked up one time. The genes are TRBV5-1 and TRBJ1-3; 8 positions match TRBD1. The CDR3 loop spans 16 amino acids. CDR1 is SGHRS and CDR2 is YFSETQ in the germline V gene. V lost 1 base, J lost 0 bases, and 3 bases stayed unmatched. In DNA form, the CDR3 reads TGCGCCAGCAGCTTGTCAGGGGGCCTCTCTGGAAACACCATATATTTT. It specifies CASSLSGGLSGNTIYF.

This chain connects TRBV7-2 to TRBJ2-1, with 7 bases fitting TRBD1. This CDR3 comprises 15 residues. The germline V gene encodes CDR1 SGHTA and CDR2 FQGNSA. Losses at the gene ends were 0 bases for V and 3 bases for J; bases not matched to a gene: 2. This CDR3 reads CASSLARDSYNEQFF. CDR3 bases: TGTGCCAGCAGCTTAGCCCGGGACAGCTACAATGAGCAGTTCTTC.

This clone has a handful of counts. This chain joins TRBV7-9 and TRBJ2-5; D might be TRBD2 (7 bases). Trimming removed 5 bases at V and 4 bases at J, with 17 bases between. CDR1 is SEHNR, CDR2 FQNEAQ, per germline (reference sequence). The CDR3 is made up of 15 amino acids. Written as DNA, the CDR3 is TGTGCCAGCAGCCCGTTAGGGGGGGCTGGAGAGACCCAGTACTTC. Its translation: CASSPLGGAGETQYF.

The chain recombines TRBV28 with TRBJ2-7; 8 bases are a match to TRBD1. J gave up 2 bases and V 7 bases, and 7 bases lay outside the gene matches. From germline, CDR1 is MDHEN and CDR2 SYDVKM. The CDR3 runs 14 residues. The CDR3 here is CASTPGQGAYEQYF. CDR3 DNA sequence: TGTGCCAGCACCCCCGGACAGGGAGCCTACGAGCAGTACTTC.

The chain couples TRBV5-1 to TRBJ2-1, with 15 bases that match TRBD2. From germline, CDR1 is SGHRS and CDR2 YFSETQ. After removal of 0 bases from V and 8 bases from J, the junction contained 3 bases not matched to a gene. The CDR3 contains 16 residues. CDR3 in amino acids: CASSLGTSGRAYEQFF. The CDR3, as DNA: TGCGCCAGCAGCTTGGGGACTAGCGGGAGGGCCTATGAGCAGTTCTTC.

The chain couples TRBV4-1 to TRBJ2-1, with D perhaps TRBD1 (5 bases). This CDR3 contains 16 residues. The V end was cut by 0 bases, the J end by 3 bases, with 12 bases between. Germline CDR1 MGHRA, CDR2 YSYEKL. Here the CDR3 DNA reads TGCGCCAGCAGCCAAGATGGGGCGGCATTCTACAATGAGCAGTTCTTC. It is translated as CASSQDGAAFYNEQFF.

The chain joins TRBV24-1 to TRBJ1-4; D not resolved. Per germline, CDR1 KGHDR and CDR2 SFDVKD. The CDR3 extends over 13 amino acids. Trimming took 5 bases from V and 7 from J, leaving 10 bases between them. Written as DNA, the CDR3 is TGTGCCACCAGTGGTGGTACTCCTGAAAAACTGTTTTTT. Translating it yields CATSGGTPEKLFF.